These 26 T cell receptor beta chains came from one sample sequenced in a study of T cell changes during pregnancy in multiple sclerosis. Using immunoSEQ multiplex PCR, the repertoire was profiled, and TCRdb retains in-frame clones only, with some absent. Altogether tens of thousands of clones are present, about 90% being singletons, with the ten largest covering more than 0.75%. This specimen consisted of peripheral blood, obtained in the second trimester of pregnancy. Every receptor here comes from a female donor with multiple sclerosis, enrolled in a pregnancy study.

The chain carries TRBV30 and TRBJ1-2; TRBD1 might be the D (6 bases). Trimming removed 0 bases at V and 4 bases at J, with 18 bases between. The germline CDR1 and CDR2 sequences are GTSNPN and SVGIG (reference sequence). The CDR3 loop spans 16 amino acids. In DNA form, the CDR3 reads TGTGCCTGGAGTGTACGAGCGCGGGGGCAGATCTATGGCTACACCTTC. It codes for CAWSVRARGQIYGYTF.

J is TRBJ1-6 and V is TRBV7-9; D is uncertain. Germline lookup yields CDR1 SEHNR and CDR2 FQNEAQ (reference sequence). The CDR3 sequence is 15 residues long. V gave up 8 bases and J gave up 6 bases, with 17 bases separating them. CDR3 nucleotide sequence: TGTGCCAGCGCCCCCGGAGGGCAGGTTAATTCACCCCTCCACTTT. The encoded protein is CASAPGGQVNSPLHF.

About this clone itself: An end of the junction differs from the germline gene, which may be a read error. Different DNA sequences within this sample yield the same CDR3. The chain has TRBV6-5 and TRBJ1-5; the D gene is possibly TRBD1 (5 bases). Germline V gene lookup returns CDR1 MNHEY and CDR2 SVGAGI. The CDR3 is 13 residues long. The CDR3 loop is CASRPTVYQPQHF. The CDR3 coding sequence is TGTGCCAGCAGGCCGACAGTTTATCAGCCTCAGCATTTT.

The CDR3 loop is CASSRDFTYEQYF. In nucleotides, the CDR3 is TGTGCCAGCAGCCGGGACTTCACCTACGAGCAGTACTTC. This sequence joins TRBV9 and TRBJ2-7; maybe TRBD2 (6 bases). V was cut by 4 bases and J by 2 bases, with 10 bases left in between. Germline CDR1 reads SGDLS; CDR2 reads YYNGEE. This CDR3 is 13 amino acids long.

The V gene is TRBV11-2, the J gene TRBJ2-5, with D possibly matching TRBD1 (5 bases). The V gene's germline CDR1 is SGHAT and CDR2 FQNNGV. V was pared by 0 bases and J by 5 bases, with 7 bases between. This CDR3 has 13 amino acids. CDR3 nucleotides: TGTGCCAGCAGCTTAGATCACAGGGAGACCCAGTACTTC. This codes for CASSLDHRETQYF. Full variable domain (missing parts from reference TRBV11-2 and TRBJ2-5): EAGVAQSPRYKIIEKRQSVAFWCNPISGHATLYWYQQILGQGPKLLIQFQNNGVVDDSQLPKDRFSAERLKGVDSTLKIQPAKLEDSAVYLCASSLDHRETQYFGPGTRLLVL.

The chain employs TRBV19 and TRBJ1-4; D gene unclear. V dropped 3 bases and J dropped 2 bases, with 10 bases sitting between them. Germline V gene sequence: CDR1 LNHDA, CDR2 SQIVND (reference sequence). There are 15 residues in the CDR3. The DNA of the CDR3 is TGTGCCAGTAGTATGCGTCCCGGGACTAATGAAAAACTGTTTTTT. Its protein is CASSMRPGTNEKLFF.

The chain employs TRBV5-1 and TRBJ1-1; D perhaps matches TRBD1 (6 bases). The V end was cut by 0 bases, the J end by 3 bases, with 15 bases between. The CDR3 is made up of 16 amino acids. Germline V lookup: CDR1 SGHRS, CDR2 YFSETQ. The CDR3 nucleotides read TGCGCCAGCAGCTTGGGGACCAGGGGTGGGGACACTGAAGCTTTCTTT. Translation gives CASSLGTRGGDTEAFF.

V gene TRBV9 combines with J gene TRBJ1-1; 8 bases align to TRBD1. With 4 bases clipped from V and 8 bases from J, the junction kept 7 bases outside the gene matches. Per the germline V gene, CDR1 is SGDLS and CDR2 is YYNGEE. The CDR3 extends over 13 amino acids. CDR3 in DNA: TGTGCCAGCAGCATCCGGACAGGGACAGAAGCTTTCTTT. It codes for CASSIRTGTEAFF.

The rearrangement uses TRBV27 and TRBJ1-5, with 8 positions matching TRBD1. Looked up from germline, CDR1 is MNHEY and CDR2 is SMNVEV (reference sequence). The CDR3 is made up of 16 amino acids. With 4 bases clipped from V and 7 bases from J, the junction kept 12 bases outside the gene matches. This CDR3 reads CASSSLGAGGLQPQHF. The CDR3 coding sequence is TGTGCCAGCAGTTCCCTCGGGGCAGGGGGCTTGCAGCCCCAGCATTTT.

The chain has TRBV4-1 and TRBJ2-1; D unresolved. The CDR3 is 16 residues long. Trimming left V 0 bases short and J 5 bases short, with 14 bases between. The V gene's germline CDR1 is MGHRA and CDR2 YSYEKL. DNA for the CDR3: TGCGCCAGCAGCCAAGATAGCCGGTCGACCCACAATGAGCAGTTCTTC. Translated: CASSQDSRSTHNEQFF.

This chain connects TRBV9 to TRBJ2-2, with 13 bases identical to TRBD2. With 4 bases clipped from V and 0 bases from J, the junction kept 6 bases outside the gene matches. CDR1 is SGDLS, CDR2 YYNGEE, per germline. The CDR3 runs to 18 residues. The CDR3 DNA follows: TGTGCCAGCAGCCTCGGACTAGCGGGGGCCGCGAACACCGGGGAGCTGTTTTTT. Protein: CASSLGLAGAANTGELFF.

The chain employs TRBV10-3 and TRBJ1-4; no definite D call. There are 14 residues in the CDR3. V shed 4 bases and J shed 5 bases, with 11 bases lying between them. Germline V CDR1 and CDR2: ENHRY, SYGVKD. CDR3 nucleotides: TGTGCCATCAGTGGGGCAGAAACAAATGAAAAACTGTTTTTT. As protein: CAISGAETNEKLFF.

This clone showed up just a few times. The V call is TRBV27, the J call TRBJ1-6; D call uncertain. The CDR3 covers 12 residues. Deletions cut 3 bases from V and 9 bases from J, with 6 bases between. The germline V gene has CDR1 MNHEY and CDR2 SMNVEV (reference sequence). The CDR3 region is CASSFQFSPLHF. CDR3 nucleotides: TGTGCCAGCAGTTTCCAGTTTTCACCCCTCCACTTT.

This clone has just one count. The CDR3 protein is CASSVLATGELFF. CDR3 nucleotides: TGTGCCAGCAGCGTACTAGCAACGGGGGAGCTGTTTTTT. The gene calls are TRBV9 and TRBJ2-2; D might be TRBD2 (5 bases). V shed 1 base and J shed 8 bases, with 9 bases lying between them. Germline values: CDR1 SGDLS, CDR2 YYNGEE. The CDR3 is 13 residues long.

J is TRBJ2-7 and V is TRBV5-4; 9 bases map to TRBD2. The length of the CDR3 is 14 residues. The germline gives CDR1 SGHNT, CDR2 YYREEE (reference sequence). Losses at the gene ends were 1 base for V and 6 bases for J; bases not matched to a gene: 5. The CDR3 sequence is CASSLRGGALEQYF. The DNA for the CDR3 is TGTGCCAGCAGCTTGCGCGGGGGGGCTCTCGAGCAGTACTTC.

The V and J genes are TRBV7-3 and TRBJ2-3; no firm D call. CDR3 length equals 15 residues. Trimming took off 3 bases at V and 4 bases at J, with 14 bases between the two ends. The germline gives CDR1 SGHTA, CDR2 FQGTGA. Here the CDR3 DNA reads TGTGCCAGCAGCTTCTCGGAGACCCCCGCAGATACGCAGTATTTT. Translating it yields CASSFSETPADTQYF.

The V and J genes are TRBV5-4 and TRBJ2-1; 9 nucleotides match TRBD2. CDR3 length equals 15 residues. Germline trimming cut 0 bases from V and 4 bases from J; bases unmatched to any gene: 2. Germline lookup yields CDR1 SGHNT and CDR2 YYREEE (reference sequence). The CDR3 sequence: CASSLASGVYNEQFF. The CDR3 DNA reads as TGTGCCAGCAGCTTGGCTAGCGGGGTATACAATGAGCAGTTCTTC. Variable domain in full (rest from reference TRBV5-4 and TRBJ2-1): ETGVTQSPTHLIKTRGQQVTLRCSSQSGHNTVSWYQQALGQGPQFIFQYYREEENGRGNFPPRFSGLQFPNYSSELNVNALELDDSALYLCASSLASGVYNEQFFGPGTRLTVL.

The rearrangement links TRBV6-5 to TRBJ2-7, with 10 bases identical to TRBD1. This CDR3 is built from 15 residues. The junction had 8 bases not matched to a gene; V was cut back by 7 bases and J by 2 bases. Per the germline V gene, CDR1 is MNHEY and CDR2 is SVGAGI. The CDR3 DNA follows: TGTGCCAGCACCAAAGGGGGACAGGGGACCTACGAGCAGTACTTC. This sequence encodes CASTKGGQGTYEQYF.

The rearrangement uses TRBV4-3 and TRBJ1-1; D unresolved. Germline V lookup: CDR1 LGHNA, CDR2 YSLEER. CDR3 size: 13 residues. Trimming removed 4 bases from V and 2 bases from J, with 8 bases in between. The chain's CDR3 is CASSRALNTEAFF. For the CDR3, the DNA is TGCGCCAGCAGCCGGGCCCTAAACACTGAAGCTTTCTTT.

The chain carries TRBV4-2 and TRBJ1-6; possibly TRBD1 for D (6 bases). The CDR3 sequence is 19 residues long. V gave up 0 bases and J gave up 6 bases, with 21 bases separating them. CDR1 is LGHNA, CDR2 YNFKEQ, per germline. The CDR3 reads CASSQESRRGSLINSPLHF. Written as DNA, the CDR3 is TGTGCCAGCAGCCAAGAGAGCCGAAGGGGGTCCCTCATTAATTCACCCCTCCACTTT.

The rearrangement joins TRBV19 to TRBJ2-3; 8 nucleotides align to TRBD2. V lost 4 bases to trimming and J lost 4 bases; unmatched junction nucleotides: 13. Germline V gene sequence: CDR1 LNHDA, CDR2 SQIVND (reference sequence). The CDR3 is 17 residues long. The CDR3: CASSRGDGGAIPDTQYF. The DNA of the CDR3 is TGTGCCAGTAGTAGGGGAGACGGGGGGGCCATCCCAGATACGCAGTATTTT. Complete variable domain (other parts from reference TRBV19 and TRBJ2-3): DGGITQSPKYLFRKEGQNVTLSCEQNLNHDAMYWYRQDPGQGLRLIYYSQIVNDFQKGDIAEGYSVSREKKESFPLTVTSAQKNPTAFYLCASSRGDGGAIPDTQYFGPGTRLTVL.

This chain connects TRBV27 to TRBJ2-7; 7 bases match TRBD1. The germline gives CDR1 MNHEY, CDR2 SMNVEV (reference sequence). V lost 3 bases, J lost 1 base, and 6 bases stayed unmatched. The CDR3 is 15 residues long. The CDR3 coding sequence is TGTGCCAGCAGTTTTCTAGGGGGCAAATCCTACGAGCAGTACTTC. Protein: CASSFLGGKSYEQYF.

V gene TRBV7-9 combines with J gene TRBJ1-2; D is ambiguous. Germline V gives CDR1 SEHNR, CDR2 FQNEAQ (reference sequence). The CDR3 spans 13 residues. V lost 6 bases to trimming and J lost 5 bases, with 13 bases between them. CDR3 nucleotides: TGTGCCAGCAGTAAACGGGAAATTTATGGCTACACCTTC. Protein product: CASSKREIYGYTF.

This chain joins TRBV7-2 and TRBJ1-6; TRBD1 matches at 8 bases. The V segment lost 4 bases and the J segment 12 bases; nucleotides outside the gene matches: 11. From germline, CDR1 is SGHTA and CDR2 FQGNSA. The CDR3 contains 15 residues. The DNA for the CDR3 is TGTGCCAGCAGCTCTACCGGGACAGGAGGATTACCCCTCCACTTT. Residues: CASSSTGTGGLPLHF.

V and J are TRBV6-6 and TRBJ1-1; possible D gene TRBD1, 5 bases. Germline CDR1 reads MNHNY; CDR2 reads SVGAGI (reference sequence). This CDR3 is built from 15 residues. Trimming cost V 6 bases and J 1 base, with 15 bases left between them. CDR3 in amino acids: CASSRTTGGNTEAFF. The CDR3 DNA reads TGTGCCAGCAGCCGAACCACGGGGGGGAACACTGAAGCTTTCTTT.

This chain's CDR3 is CASSASFLVDYEQYF. The DNA of the CDR3 is TGTGCCAGCAGCGCCTCCTTTTTAGTTGACTACGAGCAGTACTTC. This chain connects TRBV9 to TRBJ2-7; no clear D gene. The CDR3 totals 15 residues. V was pared by 3 bases and J by 3 bases, with 16 bases between. CDR1 SGDLS and CDR2 YYNGEE come from the germline V gene.